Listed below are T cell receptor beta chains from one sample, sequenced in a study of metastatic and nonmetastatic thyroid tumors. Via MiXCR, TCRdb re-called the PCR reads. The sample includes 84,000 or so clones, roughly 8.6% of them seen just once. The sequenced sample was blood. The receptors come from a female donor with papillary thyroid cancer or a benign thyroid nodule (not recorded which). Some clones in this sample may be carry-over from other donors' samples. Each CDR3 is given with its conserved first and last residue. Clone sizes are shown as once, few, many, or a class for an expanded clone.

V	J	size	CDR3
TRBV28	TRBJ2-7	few	CASPDGAYEQYF
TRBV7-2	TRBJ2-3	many	CASSPEAGARTDTQYF
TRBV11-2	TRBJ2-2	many	CASSPARAAYPTGELFF
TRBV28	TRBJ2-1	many	CASNGSGRQQPYNEQFF
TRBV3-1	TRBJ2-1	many	CASSQESSYNEQFF
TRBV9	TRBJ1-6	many	CASSVEDRAGAPLHF
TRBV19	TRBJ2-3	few	CASSTGQGVTDTQYF
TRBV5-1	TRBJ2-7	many	CASSFLGQGGYEQYF
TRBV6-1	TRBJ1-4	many	CASSEAGTANEKLFF
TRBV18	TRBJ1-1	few	CASSPDRDTEAFF